This TCR beta chain was sequenced for a study of CD8 T cells in Susac syndrome. This clonotype was found once. CDR1 is ENHRY and CDR2 is SYGVKD in the germline V gene. This CDR3 contains 15 residues. With V trimmed by 3 bases and J by 4 bases, 7 bases remained unmatched. When the RNA was reverse transcribed, random hexamers were used with an input of roughly 0.45 to 1 ug. Across 54 Vbeta and 13 Jbeta, TCR beta CDR3 was amplified with immunoSEQ multiplex PCR. TCRdb redid the calling of the immunoSEQ multiplex PCR reads with MiXCR, one entry per CDR3 protein. The table has 100,000 or so distinct CDR3 sequences, 80% to 95% seen once; the top ten hold over 0.12%. TEMRA cells were enriched by FACS, and CD4+ and CD8+ T cells were negatively isolated.

This chain connects TRBV10-3 to TRBJ1-1; 8 bases are a match to TRBD1. The source material was CD4+ T cells from PBMCs. The receptor was isolated from a human donor in good health. This CDR3 is CAISDSDRAATEAFF. CDR3 coding DNA: TGTGCCATCAGTGATTCGGACAGGGCCGCCACTGAAGCTTTCTTT.